Each of the 14 T cell receptor beta chains below was sequenced from the same sample in a study of blood T cell repertoires in COVID-19. TCRdb keeps only in-frame clones here, not all; method: immunoSEQ multiplex PCR. This sample has about 300,000 clones, with about nine tenths found just once. Sequencing was carried out using PBMCs or T cells enriched from blood (not recorded which). All receptors come from a woman between 50 and 59 years old who had been exposed to COVID-19.

The gene calls are TRBV27 and TRBJ2-6; no clear D. Trimming removed 3 bases at V and 0 bases at J, with 6 bases between. The germline V gene has CDR1 MNHEY and CDR2 SMNVEV (reference sequence). CDR3 length: 15 amino acids. Here the CDR3 reads CASSFASSGANVLTF. The CDR3 DNA reads TGTGCCAGCAGTTTTGCGAGCTCTGGGGCCAACGTCCTGACTTTC.

This chain connects TRBV12-3 or TRBV12-4 to TRBJ2-2; D is perhaps TRBD2 (5 bases). CDR3 length: 12 residues. Trimming cost V 3 bases and J 7 bases, with 6 bases left between them. CDR3 nucleotide sequence: TGTGCCAGCAGTTTCGGGGACGGGGAGCTGTTTTTT. Its protein is CASSFGDGELFF.

This clone showed up just once. The gene calls are TRBV7-9 and TRBJ2-3; 7 bases map to TRBD1. J was trimmed by 2 bases and V by 5 bases; bases with no gene match: 4. This CDR3 spans 14 amino acids. Germline lookup yields CDR1 SEHNR and CDR2 FQNEAQ (reference sequence). CDR3 nucleotide sequence: TGTGCCAGCAGCCTGGGACAGTTCACAGATACGCAGTATTTT. Translating gives CASSLGQFTDTQYF. The full variable domain, completed using reference TRBV7-9 and TRBJ2-3, is DTGVSQNPRHKITKRGQNVTFRCDPISEHNRLYWYRQTLGQGPEFLTYFQNEAQLEKSRLLSDRFSAERPKGSFSTLEIQRTEQGDSAMYLCASSLGQFTDTQYFGPGTRLTVL.

The CDR3 bases are TGTGCCAGCAGCTTGACGAGGAGGTCCGACACAGATACGCAGTATTTT. Amino acid sequence: CASSLTRRSDTDTQYF. This chain uses TRBV5-6 with TRBJ2-3, with D possibly TRBD2 on 5 matching bases. CDR1 SGHDT and CDR2 YYEEEE come from the germline V gene. The CDR3 runs to 16 residues. V was clipped by 1 base and J by 2 bases, with 14 bases between them.

This clone has only one observation. V is TRBV5-1 and J is TRBJ2-1; possibly TRBD1 for D (6 bases). The V end lost 4 bases, the J end lost 0 bases, and 20 bases lay between the germline ends. Germline CDR1 is SGHRS and CDR2 is YFSETQ. The CDR3 is 18 residues long. This CDR3 is CASSDETGRIYSYNEQFF. DNA for the CDR3: TGCGCCAGCAGCGATGAGACAGGCCGGATTTACTCCTACAATGAGCAGTTCTTC.

The V and J genes are TRBV6-5 and TRBJ2-1, with D tentatively TRBD2 (6 bases). The V gene lost 7 bases and the J gene lost 10 bases, with 14 bases spanning the gap. Germline CDR1 and CDR2: MNHEY and SVGAGI. CDR3 length: 12 residues. CDR3: CASKEGLREQFF. In DNA form, the CDR3 reads TGTGCCAGCAAGGAGGGTCTACGGGAGCAGTTCTTC.

The chain recombines TRBV7-2 with TRBJ2-7; D might be TRBD1 (6 bases). V was clipped by 1 base and J by 3 bases, with 10 bases between them. Per germline, CDR1 SGHTA and CDR2 FQGNSA. The CDR3 totals 14 residues. The CDR3 DNA is TGTGCCAGCAGCTTAGAACAGGGTTACTACGAGCAGTACTTC. This codes for CASSLEQGYYEQYF.

This rearrangement joins TRBV5-6 to TRBJ2-6; no reliable D call. Germline V gives CDR1 SGHDT, CDR2 YYEEEE. Deletions cut 0 bases from V and 2 bases from J, with 12 bases between. This CDR3 has 17 residues. The CDR3 sequence: CASSLVSVGPGANVLTF. The CDR3, as DNA: TGTGCCAGCAGCTTGGTTTCCGTTGGCCCTGGGGCCAACGTCCTGACTTTC.

This clone was seen only a few times. The chain is built from TRBV2 and TRBJ1-1; a possible D gene is TRBD1 (5 bases). The V gene lost 4 bases and the J gene lost 5 bases, with 14 bases spanning the gap. Germline V gene lookup returns CDR1 SNHLY and CDR2 FYNNEI. This CDR3 is built from 14 residues. The CDR3 spells CASSVEGVGTEAFF. The CDR3 DNA reads TGTGCCAGCAGTGTGGAAGGGGTCGGTACTGAAGCTTTCTTT.

The rearrangement joins TRBV14 to TRBJ2-2; the match to TRBD1 covers 8 bases. The V segment lost 5 bases and the J segment 0 bases; nucleotides outside the gene matches: 5. Germline V lookup: CDR1 SGHDN, CDR2 FVKESK. This CDR3 spans 16 amino acids. The DNA for the CDR3 is TGTGCCAGCAGCGTCACAGGGGGGACGAACACCGGGGAGCTGTTTTTT. Translated: CASSVTGGTNTGELFF. Full variable domain (remainder filled in from reference TRBV14 and TRBJ2-2): EAGVTQFPSHSVIEKGQTVTLRCDPISGHDNLYWYRRVMGKEIKFLLHFVKESKQDESGMPNNRFLAERTGGTYSTLKVQPAELEDSGVYFCASSVTGGTNTGELFFGEGSRLTVL.

V and J are TRBV10-3 and TRBJ2-4, with D unclear. From germline, CDR1 is ENHRY and CDR2 SYGVKD. Trimming cost V 4 bases and J 3 bases, with 10 bases left between them. The CDR3 consists of 14 residues. In DNA, the CDR3 is TGTGCCATCAGTGGAGTGGGCAGCAAAAACATTCAGTACTTC. It is translated as CAISGVGSKNIQYF.

This chain connects TRBV5-1 to TRBJ2-5; 10 bases are shared with TRBD2. Germline CDR1 reads SGHRS; CDR2 reads YFSETQ. CDR3 length: 15 residues. Trimming removed 0 bases from V and 5 bases from J; junction bases left unmatched: 4. The CDR3 region is CASSLASGGRETQYF. DNA of the CDR3: TGCGCCAGCAGCTTGGCTAGCGGGGGCCGGGAGACCCAGTACTTC. The full variable domain, completed using reference TRBV5-1 and TRBJ2-5, is KAGVTQTPRYLIKTRGQQVTLSCSPISGHRSVSWYQQTPGQGLQFLFEYFSETQRNKGNFPGRFSGRQFSNSRSEMNVSTLELGDSALYLCASSLASGGRETQYFGPGTRLLVL.

The rearrangement links TRBV5-1 to TRBJ2-1; TRBD1 matches 9 bases. Looked up from germline, CDR1 is SGHRS and CDR2 is YFSETQ. V lost 5 bases to trimming and J lost 5 bases; unmatched junction nucleotides: 11. The CDR3 is 16 residues long. The CDR3 protein is CASRDDRGKINNEQFF. The CDR3 DNA sequence: TGCGCCAGCAGAGACGACAGGGGGAAGATAAACAATGAGCAGTTCTTC. The full variable domain, completed using reference TRBV5-1 and TRBJ2-1, is KAGVTQTPRYLIKTRGQQVTLSCSPISGHRSVSWYQQTPGQGLQFLFEYFSETQRNKGNFPGRFSGRQFSNSRSEMNVSTLELGDSALYLCASRDDRGKINNEQFFGPGTRLTVL.

This chain uses TRBV2 with TRBJ2-6; possibly TRBD1 for D (6 bases). Trimming cost V 6 bases and J 0 bases, with 9 bases left between them. Looked up from germline, CDR1 is SNHLY and CDR2 is FYNNEI. CDR3 length: 15 residues. The CDR3, as DNA: TGTGCCAGCAGCTGGACAGACTCTGGGGCCAACGTCCTGACTTTC. Its protein is CASSWTDSGANVLTF.